This T cell receptor beta chain was obtained from a study of blood T cells in healthy people across ages. The CDR3 consists of 15 residues. Germline V gene sequence: CDR1 MGHRA, CDR2 YSYEKL. V gave up 0 bases and J gave up 4 bases, with 10 bases separating them. A second PCR of 7 to 11 cycles used a sample-barcoded 5' primer and a J-beta primer mix. Via MiXCR, TCRdb re-called the 5' RACE reads, giving one row per CDR3 protein. The sample has almost 800,000 distinct CDR3 sequences, 58% seen once. The clonotype comes from a man aged 25-40 years in good health. The material sequenced was blood. V gene TRBV4-1 combines with J gene TRBJ2-1; weak D call: TRBD1 (6 bases). The CDR3 spells CASSQEGARYNEQFF. In DNA, the CDR3 is TGCGCCAGCAGCCAAGAGGGGGCGAGGTACAATGAGCAGTTCTTC.